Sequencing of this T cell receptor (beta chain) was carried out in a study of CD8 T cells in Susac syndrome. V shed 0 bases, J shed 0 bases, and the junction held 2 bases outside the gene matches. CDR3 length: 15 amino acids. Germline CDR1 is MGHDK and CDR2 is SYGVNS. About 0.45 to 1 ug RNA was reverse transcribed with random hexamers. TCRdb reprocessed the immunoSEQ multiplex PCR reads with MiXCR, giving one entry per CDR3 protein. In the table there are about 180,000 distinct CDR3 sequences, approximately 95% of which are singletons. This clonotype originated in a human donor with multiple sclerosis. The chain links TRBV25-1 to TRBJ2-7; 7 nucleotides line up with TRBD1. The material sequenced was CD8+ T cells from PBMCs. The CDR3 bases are TGTGCCAGCAGTGAATATACAGGGGCCTCCTACGAGCAGTACTTC. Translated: CASSEYTGASYEQYF.